This entry features one TCR beta chain sequence. The sample comes from a study of T cell changes during pregnancy in multiple sclerosis. The protocol was immunoSEQ multiplex PCR, while the TCRdb copy is restricted to in-frame clones and leaves out a portion. The sample carries about 75,000 clones, around 94% recorded once. V was trimmed by 5 bases and J by 8 bases, leaving 12 bases between them. Germline CDR1 is LNHDA and CDR2 is SQIVND (reference sequence). This CDR3 contains 13 residues. The chain combines TRBV19 with TRBJ2-2; D not certain. This receptor was obtained from a female donor with multiple sclerosis, enrolled in a pregnancy study. The material was CD4+ T cells from peripheral blood mononuclear cells, obtained after pregnancy. CDR3 nucleotide sequence: TGTGCCAGTAGTGTGGCCATGTGGGGGGAGCTGTTTTTT. Protein sequence: CASSVAMWGELFF.